Listed below are T cell receptor beta chains from one sample, sequenced in a study of CD8 T cells in ankylosing spondylitis. MiXCR, applied by TCRdb to the 5' RACE reads, yields one record per CDR3 protein. The sample contains about 250,000 distinct CDR3 sequences, roughly a quarter of which appear only once. Material: blood, either unsorted or a sorted T cell fraction (not recorded which). The receptors derive from a male donor with ankylosing spondylitis or in good health (not recorded which). Each CDR3 is given without its conserved first and last residue.

TRBJ2-7 12 TRBV20-1 SARWSWVSYEQY
TRBJ2-2 14 TRBV20-1 SASWVTPANTGELF
TRBJ2-7 13 TRBV7-9 ASSEPGRNSYEQY
TRBJ2-1 10 TRBV20-1 SAPRLANEQF
TRBJ2-3 14 TRBV6-5 ASSYFRGSSTDTQY
TRBJ2-5 13 TRBV3-1 ASSQAVARVETQY
TRBJ2-2 12 TRBV12-3/TRBV12-4 ASSSSGGAGELF
TRBJ2-7 14 TRBV7-2 ASSYREAIQGYEQY
TRBJ2-3 11 TRBV10-3 AISEYGSDTQY
TRBJ2-3 14 TRBV12-3/TRBV12-4 ASSFLGLARPDTQY
TRBJ1-2 10 TRBV6-5 ASRGRAHGYT
TRBJ2-7 13 TRBV18 ASSPGQGTFNEQY
TRBJ2-3 15 TRBV12-3/TRBV12-4 ASSNPLGQGGSDTQY
TRBJ2-7 11 TRBV10-3 AVRTVLGYEQY
TRBJ1-6 12 TRBV19 ASSATLDNSPLH
TRBJ1-5 12 TRBV10-3 AIRETGDNQPQH
TRBJ2-7 13 TRBV20-1 SAREDTGVFYEQY